This T cell receptor (beta chain) was sequenced for a study of neurological immune-mediated disorders. The CDR3 is 13 amino acids. The germline V gene has CDR1 SGHAT and CDR2 FQNNGV. Synthesis of cDNA was accomplished via 5'RACE employing 10-nucleotide random UMIs. A single record per CDR3 protein comes from TCRdb applying MiXCR to the 5' RACE reads. The data show 35,000 to 50,000 distinct CDR3 sequences, 2% to 3% seen once. As concerns this clonotype: Its antigen is still unknown. One junction end disagrees with the germline gene, perhaps due to a read error.

Study findings and constraints: A possible signature was seen in one related-CDR3 cluster, into which phylogenetic grouping placed the repertoires of 18 of 34 multiple sclerosis patients.

The rearrangement joins TRBV11-2 to TRBJ1-6; D is undetermined. The sample consisted of PBMCs. This clonotype was obtained from a man aged 45-65 years with multiple sclerosis. The CDR3 is CASSLNRVQPLHF. In DNA, the CDR3 is TGTGCCAGCAGCTTAAATAGGGTCCAACCCCTACACTTT.